What follows are 21 T cell receptor beta chains derived from one specimen sequenced in a study of cytomegalovirus exposure and HLA in healthy donors. The PCR made use of 60 Vbeta and 13 Jbeta primers. Using immunoSEQ multiplex PCR, the repertoire was profiled, and TCRdb retains in-frame clones only, with some absent. Of around 150,000 clones in the sample, 75% to 80% were seen once. The sample taken for sequencing was PBMCs. The receptors were gathered from a woman aged 40 to 55 in good health and CMV-seropositive.

About this clone itself: The same CDR3 is also encoded by other DNA sequences in this sample. The V call is TRBV7-2, the J call TRBJ2-5; 15 nucleotides align to TRBD2. Losses at the gene ends were 1 base for V and 5 bases for J; bases not matched to a gene: 5. The CDR3 consists of 17 residues. CDR1 SGHTA and CDR2 FQGNSA come from the germline V gene. CDR3 DNA: TGTGCCAGCAGCTTAGGGACTAGCGGGGGGGCCGGGGAGACCCAGTACTTC. Protein product: CASSLGTSGGAGETQYF.

J is TRBJ1-3 and V is TRBV19, with TRBD1 as a possible D gene (6 bases). Germline CDR1 LNHDA, CDR2 SQIVND (reference sequence). This CDR3 spans 16 amino acids. Trimming cost V 2 bases and J 2 bases, with 13 bases left between them. The CDR3, as DNA: TGTGCCAGTAGTATATCTCCCTGGGGGCCTGGAAACACCATATATTTT. Translation gives CASSISPWGPGNTIYF.

The chain uses TRBV9 and TRBJ2-1; D gene uncertain. Germline-derived CDR1 and CDR2 are SGDLS and YYNGEE. The CDR3 has 12 amino acids. The germline V and J ends were trimmed by 3 bases and 9 bases, with 10 bases remaining between them. For the CDR3, the DNA is TGTGCCAGCAGCGGAGCCGGGTCTGAGCAGTTCTTC. Amino acids: CASSGAGSEQFF.

In its sample, this clone was seen many times. V usage is TRBV6-6 and J usage is TRBJ2-2; 13 nucleotides match TRBD2. Germline V CDR1 and CDR2: MNHNY, SVGAGI (reference sequence). The CDR3 length is 16 residues. The ends lost 5 bases at V and 3 bases at J; junction bases unmatched: 3. CDR3 loop: CASSAGLAGDTGELFF. The CDR3 coding sequence is TGTGCCAGCAGTGCCGGACTAGCGGGGGACACCGGGGAGCTGTTTTTT.

This clone was counted a single time. The chain couples TRBV5-4 to TRBJ2-1; the match to TRBD2 covers 8 bases. The germline V gene encodes CDR1 SGHNT and CDR2 YYREEE (reference sequence). There are 15 residues in the CDR3. J gave up 4 bases and V 0 bases, and 3 bases lay outside the gene matches. The DNA of the CDR3 is TGTGCCAGCAGCTTGGAACTAGCGGAATACAATGAGCAGTTCTTC. Translation gives CASSLELAEYNEQFF.

This chain uses TRBV5-1 with TRBJ2-1; TRBD2 agrees at 7 bases. V lost 4 bases, J lost 0 bases, and 7 bases stayed unmatched. From germline, CDR1 is SGHRS and CDR2 YFSETQ. The CDR3 covers 16 residues. The chain's CDR3 is CASSITAGSSYNEQFF. For the CDR3, the DNA is TGCGCCAGCAGCATAACAGCGGGGAGCTCCTACAATGAGCAGTTCTTC.

The rearrangement links TRBV6-6 to TRBJ2-2; 7 nucleotides agree with TRBD1. J lost 6 bases, V lost 0 bases, and 4 bases had no gene match. In germline, CDR1 is MNHNY, CDR2 SVGAGI (reference sequence). The CDR3 totals 15 residues. Here the CDR3 DNA reads TGTGCCAGCAGTTACTCGGGGCAGGGGGCCGGGGAGCTGTTTTTT. The encoded protein is CASSYSGQGAGELFF.

The V and J genes are TRBV6-5 and TRBJ1-2; no firm D call. The CDR3 extends over 15 amino acids. Germline V lookup: CDR1 MNHEY, CDR2 SVGAGI. The V end was cut by 0 bases, the J end by 2 bases, with 10 bases between. The CDR3 reads CASSYSTGSNYGYTF. The CDR3 nucleotides read TGTGCCAGCAGTTACTCTACCGGGTCAAACTATGGCTACACCTTC.

The J gene is TRBJ2-3, the V gene TRBV28; a possible D gene is TRBD2 (7 bases). Germline CDR1 is MDHEN and CDR2 is SYDVKM. V was shortened by 8 bases and J by 3 bases, with 12 bases between the two germline ends. This CDR3 contains 13 residues. The CDR3 is CASSRGGTDTQYF. The CDR3 DNA follows: TGTGCCAGCTCAAGGGGGGGGACAGATACGCAGTATTTT.

The chain has TRBV18 and TRBJ1-2, with no clear D. V shed 9 bases and J shed 4 bases, with 18 bases lying between them. There are 14 residues in the CDR3. Germline CDR1 reads KGHSH; CDR2 reads LQKENI. The CDR3 coding sequence is TGTGCCAGTTCCAACAACAGCACCGTCTATGGCTACACCTTC. This translates into CASSNNSTVYGYTF.

The J gene is TRBJ2-3, the V gene TRBV6-1; D is possibly TRBD2 (5 bases). The CDR3 sequence is 14 residues long. V lost 1 base and J lost 6, with 11 bases in between. CDR1 MNHNS and CDR2 SASEGT come from the germline V gene. The CDR3 reads CASSEGGALDTQYF. CDR3 nucleotide sequence: TGTGCCAGCAGTGAAGGGGGAGCGTTGGATACGCAGTATTTT.

The rearrangement joins TRBV9 to TRBJ2-3; D ambiguous. The CDR3 is made up of 14 amino acids. Germline V gene data show CDR1 as SGDLS and CDR2 as YYNGEE. V was clipped by 3 bases and J by 0 bases, with 8 bases between them. CDR3 sequence (DNA): TGTGCCAGCAGCGGTAGAGTCAGCACAGATACGCAGTATTTT. Amino acids: CASSGRVSTDTQYF.

V and J are TRBV30 and TRBJ1-5; D unresolved. This CDR3 has 14 amino acids. Looked up from germline, CDR1 is GTSNPN and CDR2 is SVGIG (reference sequence). Trimming stripped 0 bases from V and 7 bases from J, with 13 bases between. The CDR3 DNA reads TGTGCCTGGAGTGTTTCCACAGCCCGACAGCCCCAGCATTTT. Protein: CAWSVSTARQPQHF.

Points on this clone: Other DNA sequences from this sample encode an identical CDR3 as well. This chain uses TRBV18 with TRBJ1-2, with D possibly TRBD1 on 6 matching bases. Trimming cost V 3 bases and J 1 base, with 9 bases left between them. Germline values: CDR1 KGHSH, CDR2 LQKENI. The CDR3 is made up of 14 amino acids. The CDR3 region is CASSPAGDNYGYTF. The CDR3 DNA follows: TGTGCCAGCTCACCTGCAGGGGATAACTATGGCTACACCTTC.

The V call is TRBV2, the J call TRBJ1-3; unclear D gene. There are 13 residues in the CDR3. Trimming took 11 bases from V and 2 from J, leaving 13 bases between them. Germline V gene data show CDR1 as SNHLY and CDR2 as FYNNEI. The CDR3 spells CAGKGDAGNTIYF. CDR3 DNA sequence: TGTGCCGGAAAAGGAGACGCTGGAAACACCATATATTTT.

This clone was counted between two and nine times. The chain links TRBV30 to TRBJ2-3, with a possible D match to TRBD2 (5 bases). Germline V CDR1 and CDR2: GTSNPN, SVGIG (reference sequence). The V end lost 3 bases, the J end lost 0 bases, and 10 bases lay between the germline ends. The CDR3 spans 14 residues. The CDR3 nucleotides are TGTGCCTGGAGGTTTGCGGGCAGCACAGATACGCAGTATTTT. Translation: CAWRFAGSTDTQYF. The whole variable domain, remainder taken from reference TRBV30 and TRBJ2-3, is SQTIHQWPATLVQPVGSPLSLECTVEGTSNPNLYWYRQAAGRGLQLLFYSVGIGQISSEVPQNLSASRPQDRQFILSSKKLLLSDSGFYLCAWRFAGSTDTQYFGPGTRLTVL.

V and J are TRBV19 and TRBJ2-7; the match to TRBD2 covers 11 bases. The CDR3 sequence is 15 residues long. V was pared by 4 bases and J by 3 bases, with 5 bases of the junction left unmatched. Germline V CDR1 and CDR2: LNHDA, SQIVND (reference sequence). Here the CDR3 reads CASSTSSGGIYEQYF. CDR3 bases: TGTGCCAGTAGTACCTCTAGCGGGGGGATCTACGAGCAGTACTTC.

V and J are TRBV10-3 and TRBJ1-2; D may be TRBD1 (5 bases). The CDR3 extends over 14 amino acids. Germline V lookup: CDR1 ENHRY, CDR2 SYGVKD. Trimming removed 10 bases at V and 2 bases at J, with 17 bases between. CDR3 amino acids: CATRDSRWNYGYTF. CDR3 sequence (DNA): TGTGCCACCCGGGACTCCAGGTGGAACTATGGCTACACCTTC.

This chain uses TRBV2 with TRBJ1-2, with 7 bases matching TRBD1. With V trimmed by 6 bases and J by 3 bases, 13 bases remained unmatched. The CDR3 contains 16 residues. CDR1 and CDR2 from the germline V gene are SNHLY and FYNNEI. DNA for the CDR3: TGTGCCAGCAGCTCCCCGGCCAGGGGGAAAGACTATGGCTACACCTTC. Translated: CASSSPARGKDYGYTF.

This clone appeared once. This chain uses TRBV27 with TRBJ2-1; D ambiguous. Trimming shortened V by 0 bases and J by 8 bases, and 8 bases separated the two germline ends. Germline loops: CDR1 MNHEY, CDR2 SMNVEV (reference sequence). The CDR3 totals 13 residues. The CDR3 is CASSLSSTHEQFF. The CDR3 nucleotides are TGTGCCAGCAGTTTATCTAGTACCCATGAGCAGTTCTTC.

The rearrangement joins TRBV4-3 to TRBJ2-1; 12 bases line up with TRBD2. Germline CDR1 and CDR2: LGHNA and YSLEER. J gave up 4 bases and V 3 bases, and 4 bases lay outside the gene matches. CDR3 size: 16 residues. The CDR3 loop is CASSQSLAGGYNEQFF. As DNA, the CDR3 is TGCGCCAGCAGCCAGTCTCTAGCGGGAGGGTACAATGAGCAGTTCTTC.